The 12 T cell receptor beta chains presented below share a single source sample, sequenced in a study of shared clonotypes between healthy human individuals (TCRdb year 2020). For the CD8 naive samples, CD45RO-negative cells were positively selected for CCR7, yielding a CD45RA+CCR7+ population from which TemRA cells were excluded. The method was the immunoSEQ multiplex PCR assay. TCRdb took this table from immuneACCESS and kept in-frame rearrangements with V and J called. Such tables lack part of the clones; where checked against another copy, unresolved V genes explain under half of the gap, and the rest is unexplained. Present in this sample are about 2 million clones, around 96% of which were seen just once. Approximately 1.2% of the sample is taken by the ten largest. The source material was naive CD8+ T cells sorted from blood. The cell subset or site label on this specimen signifies: CD45RA+CCR7+. These TCRs come from a man between 18 and 35 years old in good health.

V is TRBV27 and J is TRBJ2-7; D possibly corresponds to TRBD2 (6 bases). Germline-derived CDR1 and CDR2 are MNHEY and SMNVEV (reference sequence). With 7 bases removed from V and 2 bases from J, the gap between germline ends came to 12 bases. The CDR3 spans 13 residues. CDR3 protein: CASTEGPTYEQYF. As DNA, the CDR3 is TGTGCCAGCACGGAGGGGCCGACCTACGAGCAGTACTTC.

This chain uses TRBV28 with TRBJ2-7; D perhaps matches TRBD2 (6 bases). From germline, CDR1 is MDHEN and CDR2 SYDVKM. The CDR3 extends over 12 amino acids. V shed 10 bases and J shed 5 bases, with 15 bases lying between them. The CDR3 region is CATGRGGDEQYF. Here the CDR3 DNA reads TGTGCCACAGGGCGGGGAGGCGACGAGCAGTACTTC.

The chain recombines TRBV28 with TRBJ1-5, with D tentatively TRBD1 (6 bases). The CDR3 runs 19 residues. CDR1 is MDHEN, CDR2 SYDVKM, per germline. The V and J ends lost 6 bases and 0 bases respectively, with 24 bases between them. Here the CDR3 reads CASRTEGGREPYSNQPQHF. As DNA, the CDR3 is TGTGCCAGCAGGACCGAGGGGGGACGGGAGCCCTATAGCAATCAGCCCCAGCATTTT.

The genes are TRBV15 and TRBJ2-7; a weak D match, TRBD1 (6 bases). V was cut by 0 bases and J by 3 bases, with 12 bases left in between. The CDR3 has 15 residues. Germline V gene sequence: CDR1 LNHNV, CDR2 YYDKDF (reference sequence). CDR3 loop: CATSREDSYLYEQYF. Written as DNA, the CDR3 is TGTGCCACCAGCAGAGAGGACAGCTACCTCTACGAGCAGTACTTC.

This clone appeared once. The chain recombines TRBV6-5 with TRBJ2-7; a possible D gene is TRBD2 (6 bases). Per the germline V gene, CDR1 is MNHEY and CDR2 is SVGAGI. This CDR3 spans 14 amino acids. Trimming pared 8 bases from V and 0 bases from J, leaving 14 bases between. This CDR3 reads CASSRDGSSYEQYF. DNA for the CDR3: TGTGCCAGCTCCCGGGACGGGAGCTCCTACGAGCAGTACTTC.

The rearrangement links TRBV4-3 to TRBJ2-7; TRBD2 matches 11 bases. Losses at the gene ends were 5 bases for V and 5 bases for J; bases not matched to a gene: 8. This CDR3 is 15 amino acids long. The germline V gene has CDR1 LGHNA and CDR2 YSLEER. The CDR3 loop is CASSTILAGEDEQYF. For the CDR3, the DNA is TGCGCCAGCAGCACCATACTAGCGGGAGAAGACGAGCAGTACTTC.

The gene calls are TRBV30 and TRBJ1-2, with a tentative D call TRBD1 (6 bases). The germline V and J ends were trimmed by 1 base and 8 bases, with 20 bases remaining between them. The CDR3 is 15 residues long. CDR1 GTSNPN and CDR2 SVGIG come from the germline V gene (reference sequence). CDR3 sequence reads: CAWSDHRERRVGYTF. The CDR3 DNA reads as TGTGCCTGGAGTGACCACAGGGAGCGGCGGGTCGGCTACACCTTC.

This clone was observed a single time. Other DNA variants within this sample encode the same CDR3. The genes are TRBV28 and TRBJ2-3; 9 nucleotides match TRBD1. The CDR3 runs to 14 residues. CDR1 is MDHEN, CDR2 SYDVKM, per germline. V lost 5 bases and J lost 2; bases outside the gene matches: 2. CDR3 sequence: CASSRTGDTDTQYF. CDR3 in DNA: TGTGCCAGCAGTCGGACAGGGGACACAGATACGCAGTATTTT. Drawing the rest from reference TRBV28 and TRBJ2-3, the complete variable domain is DVKVTQSSRYLVKRTGEKVFLECVQDMDHENMFWYRQDPGLGLRLIYFSYDVKMKEKGDIPEGYSVSREKKERFSLILESASTNQTSMYLCASSRTGDTDTQYFGPGTRLTVL.

This chain uses TRBV7-4 with TRBJ2-7; no reliable D call. V lost 2 bases and J lost 2, with 7 bases in between. This CDR3 has 13 residues. CDR1 is SGHVT, CDR2 SQSDAQ, per germline. CDR3 loop: CASSLRRAYEQYF. In nucleotides, the CDR3 is TGTGCCAGCAGCTTAAGACGGGCCTACGAGCAGTACTTC. Looking up the rest from reference TRBV7-4 and TRBJ2-7 gives the full variable domain: GAGVSQSPRYKVAKRGRDVALRCDSISGHVTLYWYRQTLGQGSEVLTYSQSDAQRDKSGRPSGRFSAERPERSVSTLKIQRTEQGDSAVYLCASSLRRAYEQYFGPGTRLTVT.

As concerns this clone: Other nucleotide sequences in the sample specify the same CDR3. The chain carries TRBV7-6 and TRBJ2-3, with TRBD1 as a possible D gene (5 bases). V was shortened by 2 bases and J by 1 base, with 10 bases between the two germline ends. The germline V gene encodes CDR1 SGHVS and CDR2 FNYEAQ. The CDR3 sequence is 15 residues long. The CDR3 reads CASSLSGAGTDTQYF. The CDR3 DNA sequence: TGTGCCAGCAGCTTATCTGGGGCCGGCACAGATACGCAGTATTTT.

The V call is TRBV27, the J call TRBJ1-5; D is unresolved. This CDR3 is 14 amino acids long. Germline V lookup: CDR1 MNHEY, CDR2 SMNVEV (reference sequence). The germline V and J ends were trimmed by 5 bases and 1 base, with 9 bases remaining between them. The CDR3 sequence is CASSQGWSNQPQHF. The DNA for the CDR3 is TGTGCCAGCAGTCAAGGGTGGAGCAATCAGCCCCAGCATTTT.

This chain connects TRBV10-1 to TRBJ2-1, with TRBD1 as a possible D gene (6 bases). CDR1 WNHNN and CDR2 SYGVQD come from the germline V gene (reference sequence). The CDR3 length is 15 residues. Trimming pared 3 bases from V and 4 bases from J, leaving 13 bases between. The CDR3 nucleotides are TGCGCCAGCAGTGATCGGGACAAGATTTACAATGAGCAGTTCTTC. Translation gives CASSDRDKIYNEQFF.